This T cell receptor (beta chain) comes out of a study of blood T cell repertoires in COVID-19. Study in general: Spain, Italy and the United States supplied samples that represented acute and convalescent COVID-19. From T cells, B-cell-depleted T cells, or PBMCs came the material, which was cDNA or gDNA.

With 5 bases clipped from V and 0 bases from J, the junction kept 4 bases outside the gene matches. This CDR3 comprises 16 residues. Germline V gene sequence: CDR1 SGHVS, CDR2 FQNEAQ. The data were produced by immunoSEQ multiplex PCR, yet TCRdb's version contains in-frame clones alone and is incomplete. In the table there are some 65,000 clones, 85% to 95% of which are singletons. This sequence originates from a man aged 65 to 85 with active COVID-19. The chain uses TRBV7-8 and TRBJ1-6; TRBD1 matches 7 bases. Specimen: peripheral blood. The CDR3 here is CASSMGQSSYNSPLHF. For the CDR3, the DNA is TGTGCCAGCAGCATGGGACAGAGCTCCTATAATTCACCCCTCCACTTT.